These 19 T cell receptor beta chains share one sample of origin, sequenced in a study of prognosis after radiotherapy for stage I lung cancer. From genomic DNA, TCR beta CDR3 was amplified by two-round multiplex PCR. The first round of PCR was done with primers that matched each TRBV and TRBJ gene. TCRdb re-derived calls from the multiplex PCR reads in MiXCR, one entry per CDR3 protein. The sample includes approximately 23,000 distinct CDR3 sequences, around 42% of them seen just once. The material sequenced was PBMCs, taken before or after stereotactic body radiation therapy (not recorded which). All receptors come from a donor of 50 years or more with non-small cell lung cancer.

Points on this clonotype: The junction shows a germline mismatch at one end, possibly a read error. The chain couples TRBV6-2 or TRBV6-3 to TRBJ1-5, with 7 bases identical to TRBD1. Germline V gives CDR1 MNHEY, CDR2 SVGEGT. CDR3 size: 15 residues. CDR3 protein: CASRPQGFSNQPKNF. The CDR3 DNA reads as TGTGCCAGCAGACCACAGGGGTTTAGCAATCAGCCCAAGAATTTT.

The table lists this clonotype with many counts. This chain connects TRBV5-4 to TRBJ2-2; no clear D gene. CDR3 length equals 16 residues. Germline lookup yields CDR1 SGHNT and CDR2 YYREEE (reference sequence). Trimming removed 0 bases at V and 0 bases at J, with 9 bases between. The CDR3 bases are TGTGCCAGCAGCTTGGATTGGGCGGCGAACACCGGGGAGCTGTTTTTT. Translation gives CASSLDWAANTGELFF. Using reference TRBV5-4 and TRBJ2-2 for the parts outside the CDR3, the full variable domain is ETGVTQSPTHLIKTRGQQVTLRCSSQSGHNTVSWYQQALGQGPQFIFQYYREEENGRGNFPPRFSGLQFPNYSSELNVNALELDDSALYLCASSLDWAANTGELFFGEGSRLTVL.

The CDR3 protein is CASSTPTVMNTEAFF. The CDR3 DNA is TGTGCCAGCAGTACACCGACAGTTATGAACACTGAAGCTTTCTTT. The rearrangement joins TRBV28 to TRBJ1-1; possible D gene TRBD1, 5 bases. V lost 5 bases and J lost 0, with 13 bases in between. Germline V gene sequence: CDR1 MDHEN, CDR2 SYDVKM. The CDR3 sequence is 15 residues long.

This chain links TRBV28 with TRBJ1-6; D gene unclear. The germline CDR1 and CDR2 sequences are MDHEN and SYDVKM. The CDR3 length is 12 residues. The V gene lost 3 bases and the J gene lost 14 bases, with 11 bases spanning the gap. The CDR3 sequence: CASSFGQEALHF. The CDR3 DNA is TGTGCCAGCAGTTTTGGCCAGGAGGCCCTCCACTTT.

The CDR3 reads CASSQDRGRGRGYTF. CDR3 DNA sequence: TGCGCCAGCAGCCAAGACCGGGGGAGGGGCCGAGGCTACACCTTC. The rearrangement uses TRBV4-1 and TRBJ1-2; possible D gene TRBD1, 5 bases. Germline values: CDR1 MGHRA, CDR2 YSYEKL. The length of the CDR3 is 15 residues. V gave up 0 bases and J gave up 8 bases, with 16 bases separating them.

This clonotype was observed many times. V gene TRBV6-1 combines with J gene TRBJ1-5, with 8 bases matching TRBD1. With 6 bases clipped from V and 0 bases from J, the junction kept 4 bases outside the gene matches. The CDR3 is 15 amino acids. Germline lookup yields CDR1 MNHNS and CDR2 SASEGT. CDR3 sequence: CASRWDRYSNQPQHF. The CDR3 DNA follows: TGTGCCAGCAGGTGGGACAGGTATAGCAATCAGCCCCAGCATTTT.

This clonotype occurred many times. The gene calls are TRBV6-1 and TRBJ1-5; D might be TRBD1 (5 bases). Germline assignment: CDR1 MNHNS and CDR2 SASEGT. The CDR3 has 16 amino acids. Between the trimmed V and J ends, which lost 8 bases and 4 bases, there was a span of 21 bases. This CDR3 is CASQMHRGGSNQPQHF. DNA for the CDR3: TGTGCCAGCCAAATGCACCGGGGGGGGTCAAATCAGCCCCAGCATTTT.

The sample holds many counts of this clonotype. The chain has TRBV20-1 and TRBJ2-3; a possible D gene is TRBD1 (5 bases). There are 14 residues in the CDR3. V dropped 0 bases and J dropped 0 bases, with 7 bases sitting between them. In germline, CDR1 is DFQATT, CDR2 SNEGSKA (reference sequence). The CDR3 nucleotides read TGCAGTGCTAGAGATCAGGGTAGCACAGATACGCAGTATTTT. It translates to CSARDQGSTDTQYF.

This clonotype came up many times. DNA for the CDR3: TGCAGTGCTAGAGAAACGGGAAGCGCAGATACGCAGTATTTT. As protein: CSARETGSADTQYF. The chain is built from TRBV20-1 and TRBJ2-3; D perhaps matches TRBD2 (5 bases). V was trimmed by 0 bases and J by 4 bases, leaving 11 bases between them. This CDR3 has 14 amino acids. The germline V gene encodes CDR1 DFQATT and CDR2 SNEGSKA (reference sequence).

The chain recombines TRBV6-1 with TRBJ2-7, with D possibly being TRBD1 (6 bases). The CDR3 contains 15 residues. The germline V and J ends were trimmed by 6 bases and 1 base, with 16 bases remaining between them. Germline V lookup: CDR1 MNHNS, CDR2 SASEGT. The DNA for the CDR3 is TGTGCCAGCAGCCCGTGGGGGCAGGCATCCTACGAGCAGTACTTC. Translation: CASSPWGQASYEQYF.

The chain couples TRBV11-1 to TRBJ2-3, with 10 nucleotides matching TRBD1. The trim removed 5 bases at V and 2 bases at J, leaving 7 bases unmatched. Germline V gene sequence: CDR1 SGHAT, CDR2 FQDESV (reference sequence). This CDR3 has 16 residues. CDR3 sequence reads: CASSPRDRGNTDTQYF. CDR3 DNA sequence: TGTGCCAGCAGCCCCAGGGACAGGGGAAACACAGATACGCAGTATTTT.

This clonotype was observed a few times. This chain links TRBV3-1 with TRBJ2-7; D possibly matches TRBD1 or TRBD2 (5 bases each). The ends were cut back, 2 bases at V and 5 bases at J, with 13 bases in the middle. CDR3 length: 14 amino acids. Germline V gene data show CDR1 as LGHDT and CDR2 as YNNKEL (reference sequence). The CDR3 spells CASSQPGTGNEQYF. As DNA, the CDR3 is TGTGCCAGCAGCCAACCCGGGACCGGCAACGAGCAGTACTTC.

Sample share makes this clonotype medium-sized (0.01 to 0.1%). CDR3 sequence: CASSLLGQLDEQYF. CDR3 DNA: TGTGCCAGCAGCTTATTGGGACAGTTGGACGAGCAGTACTTC. The gene calls are TRBV11-2 and TRBJ2-7, with TRBD1 identical over 7 bases. The CDR3 contains 14 residues. V dropped 2 bases and J dropped 5; count of bases not matched to a gene: 6. In germline, CDR1 is SGHAT, CDR2 FQNNGV.

The CDR3, as DNA: TGTGCCAGCAGCCAAGGGACCCACTACGAGCAGTACTTC. This gives the protein CASSQGTHYEQYF. J is TRBJ2-7 and V is TRBV3-1; D not resolved. Trimming took 1 base from V and 3 from J, leaving 7 bases between them. The CDR3 is 13 residues long. From germline, CDR1 is LGHDT and CDR2 YNNKEL (reference sequence).

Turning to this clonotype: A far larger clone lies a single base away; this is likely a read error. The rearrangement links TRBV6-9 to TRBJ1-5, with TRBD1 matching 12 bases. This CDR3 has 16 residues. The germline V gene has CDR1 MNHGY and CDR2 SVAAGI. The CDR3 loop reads CVSSDPGQGAVQPQHF. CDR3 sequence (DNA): TGTGTCAGCAGTGATCCGGGACAGGGGGCGGTTCAGCCCCAGCATTTT.

Here the CDR3 DNA reads TGTGCCAGCACCAAGACTAGTGCGACCGGGGAGCTGTTTTTT. Translation gives CASTKTSATGELFF. The chain uses TRBV6-1 and TRBJ2-2, with D perhaps matching TRBD2 (6 bases). Germline assignment: CDR1 MNHNS and CDR2 SASEGT. The CDR3 totals 14 residues. Trimming shortened V by 7 bases and J by 5 bases, and 14 bases separated the two germline ends.

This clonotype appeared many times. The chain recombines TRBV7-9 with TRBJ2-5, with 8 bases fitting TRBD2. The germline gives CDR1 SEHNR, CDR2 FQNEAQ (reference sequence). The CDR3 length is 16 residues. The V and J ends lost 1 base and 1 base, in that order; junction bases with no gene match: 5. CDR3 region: CASSLVSGGFQETQYF. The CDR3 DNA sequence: TGTGCCAGCAGCTTAGTATCGGGAGGGTTCCAAGAGACCCAGTACTTC. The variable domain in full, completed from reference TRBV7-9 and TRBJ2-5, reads DTGVSQNPRHKITKRGQNVTFRCDPISEHNRLYWYRQTLGQGPEFLTYFQNEAQLEKSRLLSDRFSAERPKGSFSTLEIQRTEQGDSAMYLCASSLVSGGFQETQYFGPGTRLLVL.

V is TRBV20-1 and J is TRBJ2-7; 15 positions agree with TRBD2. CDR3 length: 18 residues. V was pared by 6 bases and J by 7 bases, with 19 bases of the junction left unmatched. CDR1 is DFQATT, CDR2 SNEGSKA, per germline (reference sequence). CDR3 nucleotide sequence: TGCAGTGCGCGACTCTCGAAGGGACTAGCGGGAGGTCATCCTGAGCAGTACTTC. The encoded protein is CSARLSKGLAGGHPEQYF.

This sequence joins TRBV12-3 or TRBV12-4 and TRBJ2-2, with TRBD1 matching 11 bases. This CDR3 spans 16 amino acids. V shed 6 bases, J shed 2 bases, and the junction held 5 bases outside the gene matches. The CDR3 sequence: CASRAGQGANTGELFF. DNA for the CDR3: TGTGCCAGCAGAGCCGGACAGGGGGCTAACACCGGGGAGCTGTTTTTT.